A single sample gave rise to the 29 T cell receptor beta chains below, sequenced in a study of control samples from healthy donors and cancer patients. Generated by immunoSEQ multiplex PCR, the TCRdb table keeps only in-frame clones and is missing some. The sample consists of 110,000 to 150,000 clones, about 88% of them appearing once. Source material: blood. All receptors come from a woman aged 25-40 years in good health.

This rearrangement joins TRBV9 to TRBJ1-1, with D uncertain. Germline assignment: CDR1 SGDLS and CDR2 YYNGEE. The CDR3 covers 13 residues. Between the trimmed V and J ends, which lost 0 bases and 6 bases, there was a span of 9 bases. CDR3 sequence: CASSVGPVAEAFF. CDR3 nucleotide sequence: TGTGCCAGCAGCGTAGGCCCAGTGGCTGAAGCTTTCTTT.

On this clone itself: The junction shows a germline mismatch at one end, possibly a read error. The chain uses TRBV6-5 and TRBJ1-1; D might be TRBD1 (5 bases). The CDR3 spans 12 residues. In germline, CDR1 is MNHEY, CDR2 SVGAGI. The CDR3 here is CASMWGNAEAFF. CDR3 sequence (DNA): TGTGCCAGCATGTGGGGGAACGCTGAAGCTTTCTTT.

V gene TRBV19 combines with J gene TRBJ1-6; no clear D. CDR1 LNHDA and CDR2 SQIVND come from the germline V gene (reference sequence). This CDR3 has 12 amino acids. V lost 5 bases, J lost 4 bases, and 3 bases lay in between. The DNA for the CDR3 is TGTGCCAGTAGTTCATATAATTCACCCCTCCACTTT. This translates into CASSSYNSPLHF.

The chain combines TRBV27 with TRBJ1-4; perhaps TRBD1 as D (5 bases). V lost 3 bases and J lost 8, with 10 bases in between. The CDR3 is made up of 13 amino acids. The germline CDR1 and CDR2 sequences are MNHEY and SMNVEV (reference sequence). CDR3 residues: CASSLWGGEKLFF. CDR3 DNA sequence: TGTGCCAGCAGTTTGTGGGGCGGGGAAAAACTGTTTTTT.

The CDR3 here is CAWSVASWYEQYF. DNA for the CDR3: TGTGCCTGGAGTGTGGCTAGCTGGTACGAGCAGTACTTC. The chain carries TRBV30 and TRBJ2-7; a possible D gene is TRBD2 (5 bases). CDR3 length equals 13 residues. The germline gives CDR1 GTSNPN, CDR2 SVGIG (reference sequence). The ends were cut back, 0 bases at V and 4 bases at J, with 10 bases in the middle.

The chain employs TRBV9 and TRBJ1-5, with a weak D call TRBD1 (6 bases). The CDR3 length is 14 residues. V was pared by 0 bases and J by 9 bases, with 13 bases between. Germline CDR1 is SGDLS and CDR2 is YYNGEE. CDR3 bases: TGTGCCAGCAGCGTAGCCGGAGGGGGGGGGCCCCAGCATTTT. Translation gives CASSVAGGGGPQHF.

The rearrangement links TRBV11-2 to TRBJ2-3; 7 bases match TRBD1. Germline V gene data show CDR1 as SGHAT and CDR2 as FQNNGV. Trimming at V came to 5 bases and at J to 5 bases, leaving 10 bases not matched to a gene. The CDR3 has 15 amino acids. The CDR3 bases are TGTGCCAGCAGCCAGGGACAGAGGATACAAGATACGCAGTATTTT. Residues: CASSQGQRIQDTQYF. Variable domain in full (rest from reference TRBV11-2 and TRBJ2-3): EAGVAQSPRYKIIEKRQSVAFWCNPISGHATLYWYQQILGQGPKLLIQFQNNGVVDDSQLPKDRFSAERLKGVDSTLKIQPAKLEDSAVYLCASSQGQRIQDTQYFGPGTRLTVL.

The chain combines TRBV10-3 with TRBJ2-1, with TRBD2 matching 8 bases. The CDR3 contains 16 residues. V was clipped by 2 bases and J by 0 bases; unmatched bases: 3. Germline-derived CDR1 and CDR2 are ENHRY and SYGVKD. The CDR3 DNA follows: TGTGCCATCAGTGAGATAGCGGGAAACTCCTACAATGAGCAGTTCTTC. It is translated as CAISEIAGNSYNEQFF.

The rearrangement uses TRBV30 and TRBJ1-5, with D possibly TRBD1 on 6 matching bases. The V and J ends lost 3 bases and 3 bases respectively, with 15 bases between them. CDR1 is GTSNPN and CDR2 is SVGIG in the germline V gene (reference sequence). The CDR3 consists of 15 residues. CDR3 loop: CAWRGADGDNQPQHF. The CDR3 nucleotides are TGTGCCTGGAGGGGGGCGGACGGAGACAATCAGCCCCAGCATTTT.

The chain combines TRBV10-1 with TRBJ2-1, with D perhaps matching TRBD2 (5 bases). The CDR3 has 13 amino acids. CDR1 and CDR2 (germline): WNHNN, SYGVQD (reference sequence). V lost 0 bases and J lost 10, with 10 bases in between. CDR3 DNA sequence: TGCGCCAGCAGTGAGTCAGTGGGAGTCGAGCAGTTCTTC. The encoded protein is CASSESVGVEQFF.

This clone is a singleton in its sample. The CDR3 sequence: CASSRQGLQNTGELFF. The CDR3 DNA reads TGTGCCAGCAGTAGACAGGGGCTCCAGAACACCGGGGAGCTGTTTTTT. The chain carries TRBV2 and TRBJ2-2, with 8 nucleotides matching TRBD1. The CDR3 loop spans 16 amino acids. V gave up 5 bases and J gave up 1 base; unmatched junction bases: 6. Germline V gene data show CDR1 as SNHLY and CDR2 as FYNNEI. The full variable domain, completed using reference TRBV2 and TRBJ2-2, is EPEVTQTPSHQVTQMGQEVILRCVPISNHLYFYWYRQILGQKVEFLVSFYNNEISEKSEIFDDQFSVERPDGSNFTLKIRSTKLEDSAMYFCASSRQGLQNTGELFFGEGSRLTVL.

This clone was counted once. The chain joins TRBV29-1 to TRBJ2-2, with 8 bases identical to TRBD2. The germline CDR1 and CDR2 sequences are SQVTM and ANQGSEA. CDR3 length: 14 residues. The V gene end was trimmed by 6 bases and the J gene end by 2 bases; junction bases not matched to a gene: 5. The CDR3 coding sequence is TGCAGCGTGACTAGCGAGTCAAACACCGGGGAGCTGTTTTTT. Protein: CSVTSESNTGELFF.

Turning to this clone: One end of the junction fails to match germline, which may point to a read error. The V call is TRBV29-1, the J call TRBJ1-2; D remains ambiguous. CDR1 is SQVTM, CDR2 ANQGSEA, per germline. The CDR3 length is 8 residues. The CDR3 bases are TGCAGCGTCGACCGGGCTCCCTTC. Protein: CSVDRAPF.

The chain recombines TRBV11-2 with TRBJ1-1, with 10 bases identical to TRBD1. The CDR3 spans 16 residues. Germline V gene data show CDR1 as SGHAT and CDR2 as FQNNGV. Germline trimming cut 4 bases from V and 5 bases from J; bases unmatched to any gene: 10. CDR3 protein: CASSSGTGARRTEAFF. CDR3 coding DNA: TGTGCCAGCAGCTCGGGGACAGGGGCTCGAAGGACTGAAGCTTTCTTT.

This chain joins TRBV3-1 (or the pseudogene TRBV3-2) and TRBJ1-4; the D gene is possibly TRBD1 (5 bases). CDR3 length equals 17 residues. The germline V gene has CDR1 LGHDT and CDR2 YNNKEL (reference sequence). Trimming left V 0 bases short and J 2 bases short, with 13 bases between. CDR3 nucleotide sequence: TGTGCCAGCAGCCAAGAAAGACAGCGAGGGACTAATGAAAAACTGTTTTTT. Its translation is CASSQERQRGTNEKLFF.

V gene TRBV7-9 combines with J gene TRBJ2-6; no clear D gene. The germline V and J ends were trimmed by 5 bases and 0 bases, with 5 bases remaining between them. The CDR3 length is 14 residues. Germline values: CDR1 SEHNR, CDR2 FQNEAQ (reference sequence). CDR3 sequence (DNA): TGTGCCAGCAGCCTGCCCTCTGGGGCCAACGTCCTGACTTTC. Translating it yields CASSLPSGANVLTF.

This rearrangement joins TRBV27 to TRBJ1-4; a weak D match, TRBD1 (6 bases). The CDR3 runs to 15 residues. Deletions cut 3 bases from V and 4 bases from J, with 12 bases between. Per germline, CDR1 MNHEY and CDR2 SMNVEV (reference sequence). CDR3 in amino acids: CASSFRRGNNEKLFF. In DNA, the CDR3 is TGTGCCAGCAGTTTCCGCAGGGGAAATAATGAAAAACTGTTTTTT. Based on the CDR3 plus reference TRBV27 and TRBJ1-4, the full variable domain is EAQVTQNPRYLITVTGKKLTVTCSQNMNHEYMSWYRQDPGLGLRQIYYSMNVEVTDKGDVPEGYKVSRKEKRNFPLILESPSPNQTSLYFCASSFRRGNNEKLFFGSGTQLSVL.

CDR3 sequence (DNA): TGTGCCAGCATCCGAGACAGGGACAAAGCTTTCTTT. The encoded protein is CASIRDRDKAFF. This chain connects TRBV12-3 or TRBV12-4 to TRBJ1-1; 7 nucleotides line up with TRBD1. CDR3 length equals 12 residues. Trimming cost V 7 bases and J 9 bases; bases outside gene matches: 8.

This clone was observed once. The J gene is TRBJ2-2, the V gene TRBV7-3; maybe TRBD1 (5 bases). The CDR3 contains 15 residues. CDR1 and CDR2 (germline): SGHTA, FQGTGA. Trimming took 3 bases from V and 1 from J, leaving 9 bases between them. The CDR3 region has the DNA TGTGCCAGCAGCTTTGGGGCCCTGAACACCGGGGAGCTGTTTTTT. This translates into CASSFGALNTGELFF.

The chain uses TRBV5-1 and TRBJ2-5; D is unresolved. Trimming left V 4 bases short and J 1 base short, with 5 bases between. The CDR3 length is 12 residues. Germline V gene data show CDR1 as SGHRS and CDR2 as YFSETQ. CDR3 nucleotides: TGCGCCAGCAGCCGGATCCAAGAGACCCAGTACTTC. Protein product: CASSRIQETQYF.

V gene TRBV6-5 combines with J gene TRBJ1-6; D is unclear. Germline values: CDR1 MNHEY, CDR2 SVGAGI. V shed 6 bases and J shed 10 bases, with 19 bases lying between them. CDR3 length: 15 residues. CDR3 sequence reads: CASSPTTKGGSPLHF. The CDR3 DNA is TGTGCCAGCAGCCCGACTACTAAGGGAGGATCACCCCTCCACTTT.

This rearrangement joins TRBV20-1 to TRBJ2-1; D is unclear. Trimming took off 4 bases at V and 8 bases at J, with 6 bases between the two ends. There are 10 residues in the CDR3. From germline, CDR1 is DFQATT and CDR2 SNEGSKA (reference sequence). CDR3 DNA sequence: TGCAGTGCTAATGTGTATGAGCAGTTCTTC. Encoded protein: CSANVYEQFF.

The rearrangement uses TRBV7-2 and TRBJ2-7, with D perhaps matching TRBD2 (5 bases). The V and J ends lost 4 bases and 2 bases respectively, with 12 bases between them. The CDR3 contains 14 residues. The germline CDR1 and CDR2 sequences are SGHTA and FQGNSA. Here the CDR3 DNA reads TGTGCCAGCAGCTCCACCTGGACTGCCTACGAGCAGTACTTC. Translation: CASSSTWTAYEQYF.

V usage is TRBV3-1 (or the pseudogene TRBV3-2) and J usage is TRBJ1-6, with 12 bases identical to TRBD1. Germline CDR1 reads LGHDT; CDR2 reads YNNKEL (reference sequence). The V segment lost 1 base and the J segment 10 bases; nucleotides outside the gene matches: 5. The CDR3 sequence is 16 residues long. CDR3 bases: TGTGCCAGCAGCCAAGGCCGGGACAGGGGGCGATCACCCCTCCACTTT. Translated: CASSQGRDRGRSPLHF.

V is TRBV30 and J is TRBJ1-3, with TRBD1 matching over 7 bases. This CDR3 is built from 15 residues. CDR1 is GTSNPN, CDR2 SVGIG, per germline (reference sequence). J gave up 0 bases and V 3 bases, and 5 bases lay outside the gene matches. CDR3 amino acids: CAWSPTGDSGNTIYF. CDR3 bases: TGTGCCTGGAGCCCTACAGGGGACTCTGGAAACACCATATATTTT.

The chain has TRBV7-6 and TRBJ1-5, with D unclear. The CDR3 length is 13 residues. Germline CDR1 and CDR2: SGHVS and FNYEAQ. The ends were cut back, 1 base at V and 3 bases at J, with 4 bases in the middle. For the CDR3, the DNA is TGTGCCAGCAGCTTAGGGTTCAATCAGCCCCAGCATTTT. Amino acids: CASSLGFNQPQHF.

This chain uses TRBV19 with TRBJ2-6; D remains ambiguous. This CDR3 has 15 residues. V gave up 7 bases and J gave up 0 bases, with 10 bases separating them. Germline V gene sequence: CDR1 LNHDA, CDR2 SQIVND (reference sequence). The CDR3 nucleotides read TGTGCCAGTACCCCGGTCCACTCTGGGGCCAACGTCCTGACTTTC. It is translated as CASTPVHSGANVLTF.

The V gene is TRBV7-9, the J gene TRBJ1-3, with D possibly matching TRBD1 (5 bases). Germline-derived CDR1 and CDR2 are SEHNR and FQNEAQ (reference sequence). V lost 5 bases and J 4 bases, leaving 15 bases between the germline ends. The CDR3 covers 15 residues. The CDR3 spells CASSRRGGSGNTIYF. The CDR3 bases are TGTGCCAGCAGCCGCCGTGGGGGTTCAGGAAACACCATATATTTT.

DNA for the CDR3: TGTGCCAGCAGCCCTGGGGGTCCCCAAGAGACCCAGTACTTC. This encodes CASSPGGPQETQYF. This sequence joins TRBV7-3 and TRBJ2-5; possibly TRBD1 or TRBD2 for D (5 bases each). Trimming pared 5 bases from V and 1 base from J, leaving 11 bases between. The CDR3 loop spans 14 amino acids. The germline gives CDR1 SGHTA, CDR2 FQGTGA.